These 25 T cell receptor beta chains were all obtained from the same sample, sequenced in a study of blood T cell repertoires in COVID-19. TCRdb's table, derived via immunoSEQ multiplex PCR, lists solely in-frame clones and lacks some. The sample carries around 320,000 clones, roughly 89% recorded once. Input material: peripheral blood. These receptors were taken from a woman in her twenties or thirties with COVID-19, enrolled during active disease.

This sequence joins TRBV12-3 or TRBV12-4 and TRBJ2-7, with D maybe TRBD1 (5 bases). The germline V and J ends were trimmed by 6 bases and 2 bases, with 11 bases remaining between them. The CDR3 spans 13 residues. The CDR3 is CASSRTGTYEQYF. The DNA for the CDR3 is TGTGCCAGCAGCCGAACAGGAACCTACGAGCAGTACTTC.

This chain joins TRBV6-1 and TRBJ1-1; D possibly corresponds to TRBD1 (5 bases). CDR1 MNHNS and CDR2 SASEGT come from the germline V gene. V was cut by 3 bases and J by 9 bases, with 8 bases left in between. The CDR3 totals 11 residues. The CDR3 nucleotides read TGTGCCAGCAGTGACGGGGGGAAAGCTTTCTTT. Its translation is CASSDGGKAFF.

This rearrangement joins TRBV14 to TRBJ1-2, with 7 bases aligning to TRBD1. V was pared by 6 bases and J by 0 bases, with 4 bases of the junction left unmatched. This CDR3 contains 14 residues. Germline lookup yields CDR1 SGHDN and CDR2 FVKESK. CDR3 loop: CASRETGPNYGYTF. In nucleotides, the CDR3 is TGTGCCAGCAGGGAGACAGGGCCTAACTATGGCTACACCTTC.

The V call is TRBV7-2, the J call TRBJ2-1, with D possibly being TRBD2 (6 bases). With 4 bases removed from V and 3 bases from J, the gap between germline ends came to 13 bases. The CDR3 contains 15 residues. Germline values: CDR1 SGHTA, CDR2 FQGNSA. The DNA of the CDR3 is TGTGCCAGCAGCTACGGAGGGGTGCGCTACAATGAGCAGTTCTTC. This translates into CASSYGGVRYNEQFF. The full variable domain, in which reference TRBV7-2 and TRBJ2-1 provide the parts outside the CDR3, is GAGVSQSPSNKVTEKGKDVELRCDPISGHTALYWYRQSLGQGLEFLIYFQGNSAPDKSGLPSDRFSAERTGGSVSTLTIQRTQQEDSAVYLCASSYGGVRYNEQFFGPGTRLTVL.

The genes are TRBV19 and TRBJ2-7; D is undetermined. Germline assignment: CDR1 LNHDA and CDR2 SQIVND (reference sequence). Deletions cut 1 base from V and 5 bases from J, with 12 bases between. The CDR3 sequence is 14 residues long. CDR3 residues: CASSIGSPGHEQYF. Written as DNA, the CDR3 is TGTGCCAGTAGTATAGGATCCCCGGGTCACGAGCAGTACTTC.

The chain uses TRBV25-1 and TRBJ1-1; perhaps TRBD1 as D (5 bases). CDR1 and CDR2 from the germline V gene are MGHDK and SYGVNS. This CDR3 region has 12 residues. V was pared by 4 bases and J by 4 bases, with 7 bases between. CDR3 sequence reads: CASSVGVTEAFF. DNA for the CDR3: TGTGCCAGCAGTGTAGGGGTCACTGAAGCTTTCTTT. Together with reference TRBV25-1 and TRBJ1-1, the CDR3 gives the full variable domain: EADIYQTPRYLVIGTGKKITLECSQTMGHDKMYWYQQDPGMELHLIHYSYGVNSTEKGDLSSESTVSRIRTEHFPLTLESARPSHTSQYLCASSVGVTEAFFGQGTRLTVV.

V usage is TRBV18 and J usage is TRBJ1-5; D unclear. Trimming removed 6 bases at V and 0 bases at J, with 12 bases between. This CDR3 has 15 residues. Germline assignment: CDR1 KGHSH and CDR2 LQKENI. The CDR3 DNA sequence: TGTGCCAGCTCGCCTACGGGGTATAGCAATCAGCCCCAGCATTTT. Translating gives CASSPTGYSNQPQHF.

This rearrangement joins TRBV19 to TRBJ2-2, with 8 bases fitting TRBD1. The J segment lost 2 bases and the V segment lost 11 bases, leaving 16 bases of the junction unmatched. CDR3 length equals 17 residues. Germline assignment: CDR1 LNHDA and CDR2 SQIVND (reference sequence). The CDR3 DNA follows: TGTGCCTCCCTTTCCAGGGGGCTTTCCGTTAACACCGGGGAGCTGTTTTTT. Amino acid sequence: CASLSRGLSVNTGELFF.

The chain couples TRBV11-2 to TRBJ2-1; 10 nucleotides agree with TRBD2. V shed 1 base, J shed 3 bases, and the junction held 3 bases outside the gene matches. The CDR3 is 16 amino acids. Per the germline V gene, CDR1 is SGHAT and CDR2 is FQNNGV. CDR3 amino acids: CASSLVAGGLYNEQFF. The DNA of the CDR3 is TGTGCCAGCAGCTTAGTAGCGGGGGGACTCTACAATGAGCAGTTCTTC.

The CDR3 sequence is CASSLPPGVAGSNQPQHF. Here the CDR3 DNA reads TGTGCCAGCAGTTTACCCCCGGGGGTCGCGGGGAGCAATCAGCCCCAGCATTTT. The chain links TRBV28 to TRBJ1-5, with D tentatively TRBD1 (5 bases). The CDR3 runs to 18 residues. CDR1 is MDHEN, CDR2 SYDVKM, per germline. Trimming cost V 2 bases and J 1 base, with 18 bases left between them.

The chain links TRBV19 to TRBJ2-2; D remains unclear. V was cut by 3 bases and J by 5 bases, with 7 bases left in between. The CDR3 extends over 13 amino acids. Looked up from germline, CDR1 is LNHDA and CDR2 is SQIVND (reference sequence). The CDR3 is CASSIRVTGELFF. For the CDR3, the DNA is TGTGCCAGTAGTATCCGGGTGACCGGGGAGCTGTTTTTT. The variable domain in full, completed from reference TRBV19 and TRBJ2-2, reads DGGITQSPKYLFRKEGQNVTLSCEQNLNHDAMYWYRQDPGQGLRLIYYSQIVNDFQKGDIAEGYSVSREKKESFPLTVTSAQKNPTAFYLCASSIRVTGELFFGEGSRLTVL.

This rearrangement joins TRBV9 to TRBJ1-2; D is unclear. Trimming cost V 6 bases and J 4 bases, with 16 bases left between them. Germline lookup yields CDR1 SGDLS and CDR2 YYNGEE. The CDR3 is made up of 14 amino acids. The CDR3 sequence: CASTRIPESYGYTF. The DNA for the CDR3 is TGTGCCAGCACCCGTATCCCAGAAAGCTATGGCTACACCTTC.

The DNA of the CDR3 is TGTGCCAGCGGGGGCCTCGGGCTGTTTTTT. Translation: CASGGLGLFF. The gene calls are TRBV7-9 and TRBJ2-2, with D possibly matching TRBD1 (6 bases). This CDR3 region has 10 residues. Per germline, CDR1 SEHNR and CDR2 FQNEAQ (reference sequence). V gave up 8 bases and J gave up 13 bases, with 11 bases separating them.

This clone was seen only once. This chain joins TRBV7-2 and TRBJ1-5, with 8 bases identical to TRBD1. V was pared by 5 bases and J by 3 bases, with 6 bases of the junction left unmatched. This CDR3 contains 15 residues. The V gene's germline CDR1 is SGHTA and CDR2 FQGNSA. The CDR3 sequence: CASSTWTGNNQPQHF. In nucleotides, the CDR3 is TGTGCCAGCAGCACATGGACAGGGAACAATCAGCCCCAGCATTTT.

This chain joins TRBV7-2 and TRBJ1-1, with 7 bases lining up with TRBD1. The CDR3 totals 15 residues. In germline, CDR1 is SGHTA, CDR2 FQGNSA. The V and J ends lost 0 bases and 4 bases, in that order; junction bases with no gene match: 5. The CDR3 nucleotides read TGTGCCAGCAGCTTAGCTAGGGGGCTTGGCACTGAAGCTTTCTTT. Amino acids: CASSLARGLGTEAFF.

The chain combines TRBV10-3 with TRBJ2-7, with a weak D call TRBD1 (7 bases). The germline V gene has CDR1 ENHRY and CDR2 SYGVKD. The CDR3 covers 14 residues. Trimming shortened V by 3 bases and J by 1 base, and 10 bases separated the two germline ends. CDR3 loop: CAISDSGGSYEQYF. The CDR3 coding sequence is TGTGCCATCAGTGATTCAGGGGGGTCCTACGAGCAGTACTTC.

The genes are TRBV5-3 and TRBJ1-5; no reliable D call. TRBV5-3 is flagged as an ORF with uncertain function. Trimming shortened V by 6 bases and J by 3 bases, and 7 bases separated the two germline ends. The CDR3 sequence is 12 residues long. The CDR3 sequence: CARTMFNQPQHF. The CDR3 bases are TGTGCCAGAACTATGTTCAATCAGCCCCAGCATTTT.

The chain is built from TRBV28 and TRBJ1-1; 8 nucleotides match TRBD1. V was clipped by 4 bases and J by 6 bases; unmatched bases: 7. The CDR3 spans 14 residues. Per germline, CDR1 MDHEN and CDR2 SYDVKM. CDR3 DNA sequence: TGTGCCAGCAGTTATAGGGACAGGAGGGCTGAAGCTTTCTTT. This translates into CASSYRDRRAEAFF.

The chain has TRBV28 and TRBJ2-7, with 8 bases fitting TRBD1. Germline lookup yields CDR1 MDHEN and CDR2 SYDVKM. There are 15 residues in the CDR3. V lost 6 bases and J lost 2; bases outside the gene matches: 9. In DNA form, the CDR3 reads TGTGCCAGCAGCTCCCTGGACAGGGCGACCTACGAGCAGTACTTC. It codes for CASSSLDRATYEQYF.

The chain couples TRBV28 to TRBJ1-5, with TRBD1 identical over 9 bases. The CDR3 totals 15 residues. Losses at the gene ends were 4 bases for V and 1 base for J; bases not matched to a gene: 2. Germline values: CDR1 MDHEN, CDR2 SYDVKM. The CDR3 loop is CASSSGQGSNQPQHF. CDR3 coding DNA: TGTGCCAGCAGTTCCGGACAGGGGAGCAATCAGCCCCAGCATTTT.

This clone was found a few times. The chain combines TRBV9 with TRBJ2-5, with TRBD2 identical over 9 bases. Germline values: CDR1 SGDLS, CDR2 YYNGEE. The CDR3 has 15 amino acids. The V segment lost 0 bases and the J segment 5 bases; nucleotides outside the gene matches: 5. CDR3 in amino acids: CASSVEGLAAETQYF. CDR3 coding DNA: TGTGCCAGCAGCGTAGAGGGACTAGCCGCTGAGACCCAGTACTTC.

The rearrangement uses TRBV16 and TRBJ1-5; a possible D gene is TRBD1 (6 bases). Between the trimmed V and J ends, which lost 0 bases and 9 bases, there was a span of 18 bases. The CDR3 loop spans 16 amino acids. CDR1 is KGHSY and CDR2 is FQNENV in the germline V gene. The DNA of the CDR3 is TGTGCCAGCAGCCAATCCCAATTAGGGTCCAGGGGGCCCCAGCATTTT. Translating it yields CASSQSQLGSRGPQHF.

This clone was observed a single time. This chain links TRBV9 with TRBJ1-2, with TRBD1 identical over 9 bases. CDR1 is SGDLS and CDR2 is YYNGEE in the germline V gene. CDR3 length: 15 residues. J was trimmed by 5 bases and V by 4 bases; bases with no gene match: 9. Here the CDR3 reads CASSFGQGMVYGYTF. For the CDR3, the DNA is TGTGCCAGCAGCTTCGGACAGGGGATGGTATATGGCTACACCTTC.

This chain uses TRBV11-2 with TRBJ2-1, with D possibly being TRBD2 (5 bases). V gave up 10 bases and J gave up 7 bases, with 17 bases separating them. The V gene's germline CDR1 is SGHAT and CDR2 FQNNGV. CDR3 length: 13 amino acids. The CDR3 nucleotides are TGTGCCACCCGGGCAGCCCCGGGGAATGAGCAGTTCTTC. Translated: CATRAAPGNEQFF.

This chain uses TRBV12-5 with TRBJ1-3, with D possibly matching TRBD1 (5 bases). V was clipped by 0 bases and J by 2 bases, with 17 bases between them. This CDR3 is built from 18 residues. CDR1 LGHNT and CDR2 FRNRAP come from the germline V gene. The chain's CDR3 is CASGLVLGGTVAGNTIYF. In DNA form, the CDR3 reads TGTGCTAGTGGTTTGGTATTGGGGGGAACAGTCGCTGGAAACACCATATATTTT.